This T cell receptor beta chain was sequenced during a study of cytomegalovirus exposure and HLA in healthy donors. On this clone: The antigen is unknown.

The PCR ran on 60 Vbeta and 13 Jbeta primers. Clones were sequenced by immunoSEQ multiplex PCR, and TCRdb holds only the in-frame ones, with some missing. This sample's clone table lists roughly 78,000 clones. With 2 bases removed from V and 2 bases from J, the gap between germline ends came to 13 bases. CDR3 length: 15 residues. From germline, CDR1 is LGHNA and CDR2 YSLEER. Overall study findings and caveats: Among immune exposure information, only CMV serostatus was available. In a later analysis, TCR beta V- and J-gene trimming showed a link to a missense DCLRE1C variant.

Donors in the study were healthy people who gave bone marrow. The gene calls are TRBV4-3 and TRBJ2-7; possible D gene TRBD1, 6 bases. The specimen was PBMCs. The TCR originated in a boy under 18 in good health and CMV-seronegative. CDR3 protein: CASSQSWDTTYEQYF. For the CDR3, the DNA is TGCGCCAGCAGCCAAAGTTGGGACACTACCTACGAGCAGTACTTC.